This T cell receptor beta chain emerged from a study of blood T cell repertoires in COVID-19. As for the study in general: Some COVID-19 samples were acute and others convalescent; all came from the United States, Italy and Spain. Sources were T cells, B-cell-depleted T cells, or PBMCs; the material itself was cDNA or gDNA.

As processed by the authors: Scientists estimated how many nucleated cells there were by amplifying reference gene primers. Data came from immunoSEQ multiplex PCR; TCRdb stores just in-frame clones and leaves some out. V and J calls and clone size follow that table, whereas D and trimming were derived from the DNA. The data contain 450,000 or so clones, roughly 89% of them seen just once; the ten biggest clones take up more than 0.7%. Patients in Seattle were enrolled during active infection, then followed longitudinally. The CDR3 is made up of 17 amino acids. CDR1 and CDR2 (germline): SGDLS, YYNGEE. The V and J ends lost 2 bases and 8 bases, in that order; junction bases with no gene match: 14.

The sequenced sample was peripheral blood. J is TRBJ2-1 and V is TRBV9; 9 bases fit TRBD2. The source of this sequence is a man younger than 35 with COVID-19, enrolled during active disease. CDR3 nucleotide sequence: TGTGCCAGCAGCGTGCGGGACCTAGCGGGAACTATCCATGAGCAGTTCTTC. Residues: CASSVRDLAGTIHEQFF. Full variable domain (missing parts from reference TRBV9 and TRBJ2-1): DSGVTQTPKHLITATGQRVTLRCSPRSGDLSVYWYQQSLDQGLQFLIQYYNGEERAKGNILERFSAQQFPDLHSELNLSSLELGDSALYFCASSVRDLAGTIHEQFFGPGTRLTVL.